This TCR beta chain was found in a study of blood T cell repertoires in COVID-19. As for the study in general: Sites in the United States, Italy and Spain provided acute and convalescent COVID-19 samples.

Original methodology: Researchers report that nucleated cell counts were estimated from reference gene primer amplification. Generated by immunoSEQ multiplex PCR, the TCRdb table keeps only in-frame clones and is missing some. The D gene and trimming were derived from the DNA, and the V and J assignments and clone size from that table. This sample has 200,000 to 300,000 clones, with about 90% found just once. This clone was seen a handful of times. V lost 5 bases to trimming and J lost 3 bases, with 13 bases between them. Germline V lookup: CDR1 SNHLY, CDR2 FYNNEI. The CDR3 loop spans 14 amino acids. This receptor was obtained from a young woman who had recovered from COVID-19. What was sequenced was peripheral blood. The chain uses TRBV2 and TRBJ2-5; possible D gene TRBD2, 5 bases. The CDR3 DNA is TGTGCCAGCAGTACTCCGGGATTAGAAGAGACCCAGTACTTC. Protein: CASSTPGLEETQYF.